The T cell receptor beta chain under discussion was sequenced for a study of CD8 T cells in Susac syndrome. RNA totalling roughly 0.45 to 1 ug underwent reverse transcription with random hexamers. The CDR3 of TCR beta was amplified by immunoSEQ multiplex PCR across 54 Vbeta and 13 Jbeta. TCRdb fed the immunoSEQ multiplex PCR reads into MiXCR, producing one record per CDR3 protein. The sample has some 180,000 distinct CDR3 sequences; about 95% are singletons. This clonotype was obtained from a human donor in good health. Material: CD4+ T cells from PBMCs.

This CDR3 reads CSDGGLNYGYTF. The CDR3 bases are TGCAGCGACGGTGGTCTAAACTATGGCTACACCTTC. The chain uses TRBV29-1 and TRBJ1-2; no definite D call. V dropped 7 bases and J dropped 2 bases, with 11 bases sitting between them. Germline V gives CDR1 SQVTM, CDR2 ANQGSEA. This CDR3 has 12 amino acids.